The clone carrying this TCR beta chain appeared a single time. These data belong to a study of blood T cell repertoires in COVID-19. TCRdb keeps only in-frame clones here, not all; method: immunoSEQ multiplex PCR. The table shows roughly 47,000 clones, with 80% to 90% occurring only once. Germline CDR1 and CDR2: MDHEN and SYDVKM. This CDR3 spans 18 amino acids. The ends lost 6 bases at V and 5 bases at J; junction bases unmatched: 15. The sample was peripheral blood. This TCR was sampled from a woman aged 80 or older with COVID-19, enrolled during active disease. This rearrangement joins TRBV28 to TRBJ1-6; TRBD1 agrees at 8 bases. CDR3 nucleotides: TGTGCCAGCAGCCTTAGGAGGACAGGGACCAGGAATAATTCACCCCTCCACTTT. This encodes CASSLRRTGTRNNSPLHF.